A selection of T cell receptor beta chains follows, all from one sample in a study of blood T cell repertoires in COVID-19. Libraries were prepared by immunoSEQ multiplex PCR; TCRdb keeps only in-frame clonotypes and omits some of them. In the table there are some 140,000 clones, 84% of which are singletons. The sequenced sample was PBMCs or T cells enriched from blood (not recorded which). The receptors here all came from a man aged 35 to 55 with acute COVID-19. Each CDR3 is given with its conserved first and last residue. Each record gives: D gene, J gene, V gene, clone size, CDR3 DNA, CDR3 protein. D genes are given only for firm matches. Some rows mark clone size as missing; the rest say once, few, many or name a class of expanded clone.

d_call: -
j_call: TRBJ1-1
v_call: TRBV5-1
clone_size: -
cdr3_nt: TGCGCCAGCAGCTTGGGGACAGACACTGAAGCTTTCTTT
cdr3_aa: CASSLGTDTEAFF

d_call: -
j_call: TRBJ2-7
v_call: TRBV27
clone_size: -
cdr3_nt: TGTGCCAGCAGTTTATGGATCAGGTCCCGCTACGAGCAGTACTTC
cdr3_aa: CASSLWIRSRYEQYF

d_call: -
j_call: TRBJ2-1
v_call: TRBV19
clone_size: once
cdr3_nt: TGTGCCAGTAGTATCCAAAACAGTGCCCCTGAGCAGTTCTTC
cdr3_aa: CASSIQNSAPEQFF

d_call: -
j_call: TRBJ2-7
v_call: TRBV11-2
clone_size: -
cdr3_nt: TGTGCCAGCAGCTTAGGAGGCAGATCCTACGAGCAGTACTTC
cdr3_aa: CASSLGGRSYEQYF

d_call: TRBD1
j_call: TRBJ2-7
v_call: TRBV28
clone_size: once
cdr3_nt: TGTGCCAGCAGTGAGGGGGACAGGGAGGAAAAAAACGAGCAGTACTTC
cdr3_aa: CASSEGDREEKNEQYF

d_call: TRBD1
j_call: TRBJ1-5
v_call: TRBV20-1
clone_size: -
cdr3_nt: TGCAGTGCTAGTACAGGGGAAAGGGGCAATCAGCCCCAGCATTTT
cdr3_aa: CSASTGERGNQPQHF

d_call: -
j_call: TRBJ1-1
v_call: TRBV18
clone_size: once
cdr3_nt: TGTGCCAGCTCCCCCACCCCCGGGGGGACTGAAGCTTTCTTT
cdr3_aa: CASSPTPGGTEAFF

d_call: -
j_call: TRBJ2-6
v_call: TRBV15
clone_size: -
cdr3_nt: TGTGCCACCAGCAGAGTTGTAGTCTCTGGGGCCAACGTCCTGACTTTC
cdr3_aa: CATSRVVVSGANVLTF

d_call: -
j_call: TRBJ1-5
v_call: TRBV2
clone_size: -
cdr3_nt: TGTGCCAGCAGTGAAGTACAGTCGGGCAATCAGCCCCAGCATTTT
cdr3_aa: CASSEVQSGNQPQHF

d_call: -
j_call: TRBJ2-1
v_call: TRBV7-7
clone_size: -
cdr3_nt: TGTGCCAGCAGCGTGTCCCCGTCGGGAGAGCAGTTCTTC
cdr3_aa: CASSVSPSGEQFF

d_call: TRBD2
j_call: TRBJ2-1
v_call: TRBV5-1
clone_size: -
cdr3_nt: TGCGCCAGCCGTACTAGCGGGGGTTACAATGAGCAGTTCTTC
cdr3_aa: CASRTSGGYNEQFF

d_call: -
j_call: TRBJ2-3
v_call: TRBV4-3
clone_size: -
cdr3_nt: TGCGCCAGCAGCCAAGATCTAGGACTCACCACAGATACGCAGTATTTT
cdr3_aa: CASSQDLGLTTDTQYF

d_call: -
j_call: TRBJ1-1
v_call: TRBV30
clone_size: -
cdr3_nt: TGTGCCTGGAGTGTACGGAGACGAGGGAACACTGAAGCTTTCTTT
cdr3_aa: CAWSVRRRGNTEAFF

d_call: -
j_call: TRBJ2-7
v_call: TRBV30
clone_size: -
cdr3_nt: TGTGCCTGGAGGAGGACAGTGAGCTCCTACGAGCAGTACTTC
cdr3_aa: CAWRRTVSSYEQYF

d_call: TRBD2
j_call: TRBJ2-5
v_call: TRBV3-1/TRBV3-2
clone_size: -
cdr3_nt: TGTGCCAGCAGCCAAGAGGGGACTAGCGGGGGGGCCAAAGAGACCCAGTACTTC
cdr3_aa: CASSQEGTSGGAKETQYF

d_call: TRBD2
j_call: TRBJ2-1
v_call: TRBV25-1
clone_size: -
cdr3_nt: TGTGCCAGCAGTGAATATGGGGCTAGCGGGGGACCCTACAATGAGCAGTTCTTC
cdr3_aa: CASSEYGASGGPYNEQFF

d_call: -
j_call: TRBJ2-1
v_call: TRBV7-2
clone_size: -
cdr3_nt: TGTGCCAGCAGCTTAGTTGGCCAGGCTCACAATGAGCAGTTCTTC
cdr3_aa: CASSLVGQAHNEQFF

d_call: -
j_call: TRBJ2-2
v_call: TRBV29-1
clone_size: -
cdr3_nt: TGCAGCGTTCGGACAGATAACACCGGGGAGCTGTTTTTT
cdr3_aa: CSVRTDNTGELFF

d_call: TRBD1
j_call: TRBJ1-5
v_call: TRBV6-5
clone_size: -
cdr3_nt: TGTGCCAGCAGTTTCGGGACAGGGTACAATCAGCCCCAGCATTTT
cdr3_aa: CASSFGTGYNQPQHF

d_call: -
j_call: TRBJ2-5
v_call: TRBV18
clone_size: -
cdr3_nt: TGTGCCAGCTCCGAGAACGAGTCAGGGGAGACCCAGTACTTC
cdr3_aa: CASSENESGETQYF

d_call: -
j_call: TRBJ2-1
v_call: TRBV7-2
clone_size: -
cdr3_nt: TGTGCCAGCAGCTTAGGCGACAGCCCCTACAATGAGCAGTTCTTC
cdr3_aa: CASSLGDSPYNEQFF

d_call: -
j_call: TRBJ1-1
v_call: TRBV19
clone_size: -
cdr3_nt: TGTGCCAGTAGTATCATCGGAGAGAACACTGAAGCTTTCTTT
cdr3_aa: CASSIIGENTEAFF